This is a list of T cell receptor beta chains from one sample in a study of cytomegalovirus exposure and HLA in healthy donors. The method was immunoSEQ multiplex PCR; TCRdb's version includes in-frame clones alone and lacks a portion of them. The data contain roughly 130,000 clones, 73% of them singletons. Source material: PBMCs. These receptors were obtained from a woman aged 40 to 49 in good health and CMV-seronegative. CDR3s include the opening cysteine and the closing phenylalanine or tryptophan. The D gene is left open where the match is weak. Expanded clones get a size class; other rows say once, few or many, or leave the size out.

TRBV28	TRBJ1-5	.	.	TGTGCCAGCAGCTCGGGGGGCAGAGGAGGCAATCAGCCCCAGCATTTT	CASSSGGRGGNQPQHF
TRBV5-4	TRBJ2-5	TRBD2	.	TGTGCCAGCAGCTTGACGGGGCGGGGGGACCAAGAGACCCAGTACTTC	CASSLTGRGDQETQYF
TRBV5-1	TRBJ2-5	TRBD2	.	TGCGCCAGCAGCCCCCGGGGGGGCGAGACCCAGTACTTC	CASSPRGGETQYF
TRBV15	TRBJ2-3	TRBD2	.	TGTGCCACCAGCAGGATTCAACTAGCGGGGGTCACAGATACGCAGTATTTT	CATSRIQLAGVTDTQYF
TRBV7-3	TRBJ1-1	TRBD1	.	TGTGCCAGCAGCTTAATCAGGGGGGCTGAAGCTTTCTTT	CASSLIRGAEAFF
TRBV2	TRBJ2-5	TRBD2	.	TGTGCCACCCATTTTCGGGGGGACCCCAAAGAGACCCAGTACTTC	CATHFRGDPKETQYF
TRBV19	TRBJ1-5	TRBD1	few	TGTGCCAGTAGTATAAGCAGGGGGCTGACTAGTCAGCCCCAGCATTTT	CASSISRGLTSQPQHF
TRBV4-2	TRBJ1-6	.	.	TGTGCCAGCAGCGTGCAGGGATCCAATTCACCCCTCCACTTT	CASSVQGSNSPLHF
TRBV5-1	TRBJ2-1	.	.	TGCGCCAGCAGCTTGGCCTACACAGGACCACTCAATGAGCAGTTCTTC	CASSLAYTGPLNEQFF
TRBV5-1	TRBJ2-7	.	few	TGCGCCAGCAGCTTGGACGCTAAGATCGGCGAGCAGTACTTC	CASSLDAKIGEQYF
TRBV29-1	TRBJ2-5	TRBD1	.	TGCAGCGTAAGACAGGGGGCATCAGAGACCCAGTACTTC	CSVRQGASETQYF
TRBV4-1	TRBJ2-1	TRBD1	once	TGCGCCAGCAGTGCGGGACAGGGCCCTGCTGAGCAGTTCTTC	CASSAGQGPAEQFF
TRBV15	TRBJ1-2	.	.	TGTGCCACCAGCCCCGGCTATGGCTACACCTTC	CATSPGYGYTF
TRBV2	TRBJ1-3	.	few	TGTGCCAGCAGTCGGGGTGGAAACACCATATATTTT	CASSRGGNTIYF
TRBV4-1	TRBJ2-1	.	.	TGCGCCAGCAGCCAAGTACAGGGTAAGCAGTTCTTC	CASSQVQGKQFF
TRBV10-1	TRBJ1-5	.	.	TGCGCCAGCAGTGAGTCCCGCGGGGAGGGCAATCAGCCCCAGCATTTT	CASSESRGEGNQPQHF
TRBV5-1	TRBJ2-1	TRBD1	.	TGCGCCAGCAGCTGGAGGGACAGGAACAATGAGCAGTTCTTC	CASSWRDRNNEQFF
TRBV7-6	TRBJ2-5	.	.	TGTGCCAGCAGCTTAGTGTCGGGACAACGCCAAGAGACCCAGTACTTC	CASSLVSGQRQETQYF
TRBV7-9	TRBJ2-3	.	.	TGTGCCAGCGGGGAGTACACAGATACGCAGTATTTT	CASGEYTDTQYF
TRBV6-1	TRBJ2-3	TRBD2	.	TGTGCCAGCAGTGAAGTTGGCGGGGGGGCAGAAGATACGCAGTATTTT	CASSEVGGGAEDTQYF
TRBV19	TRBJ2-2	.	.	TGTGCCAGTAATAGGGGACATTCGAACACCGGGGAGCTGTTTTTT	CASNRGHSNTGELFF
TRBV7-9	TRBJ1-5	TRBD1	.	TGTGCCAGCAGCGACCATACAGGGGGTAGCAATCAGCCCCAGCATTTT	CASSDHTGGSNQPQHF
TRBV5-1	TRBJ2-2	.	.	TGCGCCAGCAGCCCGGAGGGGGGGCACACCGGGGAGCTGTTTTTT	CASSPEGGHTGELFF
TRBV29-1	TRBJ1-2	.	.	TGCAGCGTTGAACAGGGTAACTATGGCTACACCTTC	CSVEQGNYGYTF
TRBV2	TRBJ1-4	.	.	TGTGCCAGCAGTGAGGCGGACAGTCGGGAAAAACTGTTTTTT	CASSEADSREKLFF
TRBV13	TRBJ1-3	.	.	TGTGCCAGCAGCTTAGCAGGGCTGAGTGGAAACACCATATATTTT	CASSLAGLSGNTIYF
TRBV19	TRBJ1-5	.	once	TGTGCCAGTAGTATGACAGTTAGCAATCAGCCCCAGCATTTT	CASSMTVSNQPQHF
TRBV2	TRBJ1-4	.	.	TGTGCCAGCACTACCCTCGCCGTCGAAAAACTGTTTTTT	CASTTLAVEKLFF
TRBV6-5	TRBJ1-6	.	.	TGTGCCAGCAGTCCCCGGGCGGGCCGACCCCTCCACTTT	CASSPRAGRPLHF
TRBV21-1	TRBJ1-2	.	.	TGTGCCAGCAGCAAACGGACAGGGAACTATGGCTACACCTTC	CASSKRTGNYGYTF
TRBV27	TRBJ2-2	.	.	TGTGCCACCCAACCAGGGGCGCAGGGTTTGACCGGGGAGCTGTTTTTT	CATQPGAQGLTGELFF
TRBV2	TRBJ2-3	TRBD2	once	TGTGCCACCGATAGCGGGGGGAACACAGATACGCAGTATTTT	CATDSGGNTDTQYF
TRBV2	TRBJ2-3	.	.	TGTGCCAGCAGTGAAGCTACAACGGGGACAGATACGCAGTATTTT	CASSEATTGTDTQYF
TRBV19	TRBJ2-5	.	.	TGTGCCAGTAGTATAGTGGGGGGATCAGAGACCCAGTACTTC	CASSIVGGSETQYF
TRBV4-3	TRBJ2-5	TRBD1	few	TGCGCCAGCAGCCCGGACAGGGAAGAGACCCAGTACTTC	CASSPDREETQYF
TRBV7-3	TRBJ2-1	TRBD1	.	TGTGCCAGCAGCGAAGGGACAGGCGTGGGTGAGCAGTTCTTC	CASSEGTGVGEQFF
TRBV7-2	TRBJ1-1	TRBD1	.	TGTGCCAGCAGCCCCGCAAGATTAGGGGGCGCGTCGGAAGCTTTCTTT	CASSPARLGGASEAFF
TRBV25-1	TRBJ1-1	.	.	TGTGCCAGCAGTCTCGGGGTGAACACTGAAGCTTTCTTT	CASSLGVNTEAFF
TRBV6-5	TRBJ1-3	.	few	TGTGCCAGCCGGACAGTACTCTCTGGAAACACCATATATTTT	CASRTVLSGNTIYF
TRBV12-5	TRBJ2-5	TRBD1	.	TGTGCTAGTGGTTTGGGAACAGGGGGCATGGAGACCCAGTACTTC	CASGLGTGGMETQYF
TRBV19	TRBJ2-3	.	.	TGTGCCAGTAGTATGCGGTCCGGCACAGATACGCAGTATTTT	CASSMRSGTDTQYF
TRBV29-1	TRBJ2-2	TRBD1	.	TGCAGCGTTTTGGACAGGGTCCACCTAAACACCGGGGAGCTGTTTTTT	CSVLDRVHLNTGELFF
TRBV6-5	TRBJ1-6	TRBD1	few	TGTGCCAGCAGGGGACAGGGGGTATCACCCCTCCACTTT	CASRGQGVSPLHF
TRBV4-1	TRBJ1-1	TRBD1	few	TGCGCCAGCAGCCAAGAAACAGGGGTCGATTGGAACACTGAAGCTTTCTTT	CASSQETGVDWNTEAFF
TRBV29-1	TRBJ2-1	.	once	TGCAGCGTGTTGCGGGACAGAGGGACGCTCTACAATGAGCAGTTCTTC	CSVLRDRGTLYNEQFF
TRBV29-1	TRBJ1-2	TRBD1	.	TGCAGCGTTGAAGACCTGTTAACAGGGGGCGGCTACACCTTC	CSVEDLLTGGGYTF
TRBV19	TRBJ1-1	.	.	TGTGCCAGTAGTACAATTTTCTCGACAGATGTGAACACTGAAGCTTTCTTT	CASSTIFSTDVNTEAFF
TRBV2	TRBJ1-4	.	.	TGTGCCAGCAGGTTAACAGAGAATGCTAATGAAAAACTGTTTTTT	CASRLTENANEKLFF
TRBV14	TRBJ1-6	.	.	TGTGCCAGCAGCCCGCGGAGGTCACCCCTCCACTTT	CASSPRRSPLHF
TRBV12-5	TRBJ1-5	.	.	TGTGCTAGTGGTTTGATAGAGGATCAGCCCCAGCATTTT	CASGLIEDQPQHF
TRBV7-8	TRBJ2-3	.	.	TGTGCCAGCAGCTTAATACGGTTGGATACGCAGTATTTT	CASSLIRLDTQYF